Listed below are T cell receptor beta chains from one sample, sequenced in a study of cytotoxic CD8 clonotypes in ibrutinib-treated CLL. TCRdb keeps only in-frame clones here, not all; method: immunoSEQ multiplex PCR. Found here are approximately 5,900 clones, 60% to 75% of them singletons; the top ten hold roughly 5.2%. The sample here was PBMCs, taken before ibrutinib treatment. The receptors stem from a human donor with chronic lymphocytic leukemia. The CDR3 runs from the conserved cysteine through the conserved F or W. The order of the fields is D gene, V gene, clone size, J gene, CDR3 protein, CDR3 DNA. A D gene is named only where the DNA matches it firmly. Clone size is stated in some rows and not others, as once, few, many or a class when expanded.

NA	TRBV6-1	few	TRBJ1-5	CASSEVGYREGQPQHF	TGTGCCAGCAGTGAAGTAGGGTACAGGGAAGGTCAGCCCCAGCATTTT
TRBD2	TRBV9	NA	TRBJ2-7	CASSLTRRLAGGPTYEQYF	TGTGCCAGCAGCCTGACGAGGAGACTAGCGGGAGGCCCCACCTACGAGCAGTACTTC
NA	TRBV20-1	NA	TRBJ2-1	CSARDIREWFF	TGCAGTGCTAGAGATATCAGGGAATGGTTCTTC
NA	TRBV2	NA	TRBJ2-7	CASMRTQSSYEQYF	TGTGCCAGCATGAGGACCCAAAGCTCCTACGAGCAGTACTTC
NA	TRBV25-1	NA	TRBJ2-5	CASSDLVGRETQYF	TGTGCCAGCAGTGACTTGGTAGGGAGGGAGACCCAGTACTTC
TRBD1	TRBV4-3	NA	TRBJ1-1	CASSPRGGAVTEAFF	TGCGCCAGCAGCCCCCGAGGGGGCGCGGTTACTGAAGCTTTCTTT
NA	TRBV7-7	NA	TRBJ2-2	CASSMEGTATGGELFF	TGTGCTAGCAGCATGGAGGGGACGGCGACGGGCGGGGAGCTGTTTTTT
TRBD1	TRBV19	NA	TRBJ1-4	CASSNRDSTEKLFF	TGTGCCAGTAGTAACCGGGACAGTACTGAAAAACTGTTTTTT
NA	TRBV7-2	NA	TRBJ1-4	CASSLVPGPTNEKLFF	TGTGCCAGCAGCTTAGTCCCAGGTCCAACTAATGAAAAACTGTTTTTT
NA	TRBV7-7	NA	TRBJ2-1	CASSLSSHNEQFF	TGTGCTAGCAGCTTAAGTAGTCACAATGAGCAGTTCTTC